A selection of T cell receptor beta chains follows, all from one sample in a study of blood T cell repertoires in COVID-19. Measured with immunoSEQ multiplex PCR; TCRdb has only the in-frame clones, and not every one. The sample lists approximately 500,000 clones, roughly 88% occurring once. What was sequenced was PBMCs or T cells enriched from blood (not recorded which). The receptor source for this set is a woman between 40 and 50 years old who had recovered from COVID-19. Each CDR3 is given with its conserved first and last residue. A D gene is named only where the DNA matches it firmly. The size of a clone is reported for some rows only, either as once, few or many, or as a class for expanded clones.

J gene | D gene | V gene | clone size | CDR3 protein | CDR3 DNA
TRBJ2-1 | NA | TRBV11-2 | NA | CASSLLSSYNEQFF | TGTGCCAGCAGCTTACTTAGTTCCTACAATGAGCAGTTCTTC
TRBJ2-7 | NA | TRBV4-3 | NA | CASSQDSRLASNYEQYF | TGCGCCAGCAGCCAAGATTCCCGGCTAGCGAGCAACTACGAGCAGTACTTC
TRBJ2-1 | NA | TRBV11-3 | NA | CASSLGGRNEQFF | TGTGCCAGCAGTTTAGGGGGGCGAAATGAGCAGTTCTTC
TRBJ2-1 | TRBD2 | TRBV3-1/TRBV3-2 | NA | CASSQNRDYHAVWPYNEQFF | TGTGCCAGCAGCCAAAACCGGGACTACCACGCTGTGTGGCCCTACAATGAGCAGTTCTTC
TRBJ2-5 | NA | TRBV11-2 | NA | CASSPGQSQETQYF | TGTGCCAGCAGCCCCGGACAGTCCCAAGAGACCCAGTACTTC
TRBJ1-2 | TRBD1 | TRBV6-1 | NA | CASSEENRGHYGYTF | TGTGCCAGCAGTGAAGAGAACAGGGGGCACTATGGCTACACCTTC
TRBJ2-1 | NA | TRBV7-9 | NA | CASSLDRNNEQFF | TGTGCCAGCAGCTTAGATAGAAACAATGAGCAGTTCTTC
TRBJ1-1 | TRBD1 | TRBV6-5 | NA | CASTLRTGLTEAFF | TGTGCCAGCACCCTACGGACAGGGTTGACTGAAGCTTTCTTT
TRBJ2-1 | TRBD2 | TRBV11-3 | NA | CASSPTYTSGIYNEQFF | TGTGCCAGCAGCCCTACATATACTAGCGGGATCTACAATGAGCAGTTCTTC
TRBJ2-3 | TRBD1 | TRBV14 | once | CASSQPSQGRVYDTQYF | TGTGCCAGCAGCCAACCATCACAGGGGCGCGTATACGATACGCAGTATTTT
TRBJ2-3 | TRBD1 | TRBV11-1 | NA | CASSLTGAADTQYF | TGTGCCAGCAGCTTGACAGGGGCGGCAGATACGCAGTATTTT
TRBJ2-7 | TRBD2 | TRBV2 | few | CASSFVGSGMSYEQYF | TGTGCCAGCAGTTTTGTAGGTAGCGGGATGTCCTACGAGCAGTACTTC
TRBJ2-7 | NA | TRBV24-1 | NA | CATSDFAPGGAPLSYEQYF | TGTGCCACCAGTGATTTTGCCCCCGGAGGGGCCCCTCTCTCCTACGAGCAGTACTTC
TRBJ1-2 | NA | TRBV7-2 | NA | CASSLGRAHYGYTF | TGTGCCAGCAGCTTAGGGAGGGCCCACTATGGCTACACCTTC
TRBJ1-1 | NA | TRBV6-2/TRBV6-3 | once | CASSPLPGGLEAFF | TGTGCCAGCAGCCCCCTCCCGGGAGGGCTTGAAGCTTTCTTT
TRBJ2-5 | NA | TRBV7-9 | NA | CASSLDQAGQETQYF | TGTGCCAGCAGCTTAGATCAGGCAGGGCAAGAGACCCAGTACTTC
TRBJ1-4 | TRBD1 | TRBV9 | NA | CASSRGQGSDEKLFF | TGTGCCAGCAGTCGCGGACAGGGGAGTGATGAAAAACTGTTTTTT
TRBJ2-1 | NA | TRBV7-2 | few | CASSRLGYSRDEQFF | TGTGCCAGCAGCAGACTAGGGTATAGTCGGGATGAGCAGTTCTTC
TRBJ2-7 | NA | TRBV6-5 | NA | CAFASSYEQYF | TGTGCCTTCGCTAGCAGCTACGAGCAGTACTTC
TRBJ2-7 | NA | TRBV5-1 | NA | CASSFGGQYYEQYF | TGCGCCAGCAGCTTCGGGGGACAGTACTACGAGCAGTACTTC
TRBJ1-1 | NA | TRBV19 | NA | CASSLGMNTEAFF | TGTGCCAGTAGTCTCGGGATGAACACTGAAGCTTTCTTT
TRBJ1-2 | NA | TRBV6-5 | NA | CASSYSVHGVYGYTF | TGTGCCAGCAGTTACTCGGTCCACGGGGTCTATGGCTACACCTTC
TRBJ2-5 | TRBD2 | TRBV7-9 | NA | CASSLGRLAGGLQETQYF | TGTGCCAGCAGCTTAGGTAGGCTAGCGGGAGGACTCCAAGAGACCCAGTACTTC
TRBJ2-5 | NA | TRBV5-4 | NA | CASSGKTTQQETQYF | TGTGCCAGCAGCGGGAAGACTACACAGCAAGAGACCCAGTACTTC
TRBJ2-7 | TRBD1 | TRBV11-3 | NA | CASSAFGQGDYEQYF | TGTGCCAGCAGCGCATTCGGACAGGGGGACTACGAGCAGTACTTC
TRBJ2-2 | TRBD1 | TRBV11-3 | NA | CASSFPGQGVTGELFF | TGTGCCAGCAGCTTTCCCGGACAGGGGGTCACCGGGGAGCTGTTTTTT
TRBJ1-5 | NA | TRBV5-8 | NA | CASSLRRPQHF | TGTGCCAGCAGCTTGCGTCGGCCCCAGCATTTT
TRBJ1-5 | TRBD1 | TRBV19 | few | CASSIYTGDQPQHF | TGTGCCAGTAGTATTTATACAGGGGATCAGCCCCAGCATTTT
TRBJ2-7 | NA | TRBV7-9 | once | CASSPVYEQYF | TGTGCCAGCAGCCCGGTATACGAGCAGTACTTC
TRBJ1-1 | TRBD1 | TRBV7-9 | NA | CASSFNNRGHVDTEAFF | TGTGCCAGCAGCTTCAACAACAGGGGGCACGTGGACACTGAAGCTTTCTTT
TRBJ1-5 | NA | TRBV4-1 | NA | CASSQEWGRGMGQPQHF | TGCGCCAGCAGCCAAGAATGGGGCAGGGGTATGGGTCAGCCCCAGCATTTT
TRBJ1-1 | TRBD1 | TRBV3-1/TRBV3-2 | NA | CASSQDLGDRINTEAFF | TGTGCCAGCAGCCAAGATCTTGGGGACAGAATCAACACTGAAGCTTTCTTT
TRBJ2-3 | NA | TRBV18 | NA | CASSPPSTDTQYF | TGTGCCAGCTCACCCCCGAGCACAGATACGCAGTATTTT
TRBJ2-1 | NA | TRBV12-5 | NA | CASLKQRVSSYNEQFF | TGTGCTAGCCTTAAACAGCGGGTAAGCTCCTACAATGAGCAGTTCTTC
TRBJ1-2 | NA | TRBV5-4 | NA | CASSPLGSGVVSNYGYTF | TGTGCCAGCAGTCCACTAGGATCAGGGGTGGTCTCGAACTATGGCTACACCTTC
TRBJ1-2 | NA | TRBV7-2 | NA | CASTISREGYTF | TGTGCCAGCACCATTTCCCGGGAAGGCTACACCTTC
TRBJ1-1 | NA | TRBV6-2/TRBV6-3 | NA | CASSPNGARAGANTEAFF | TGTGCCAGCAGTCCCAACGGAGCGAGGGCAGGGGCGAACACTGAAGCTTTCTTT
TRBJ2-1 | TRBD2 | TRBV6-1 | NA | CASSGGGLAGSYNEQFF | TGTGCCAGCAGTGGGGGTGGACTAGCGGGTAGCTACAATGAGCAGTTCTTC
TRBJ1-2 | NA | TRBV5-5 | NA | CASSLGAGMVDYGYTF | TGTGCCAGCAGCTTGGGGGCAGGGATGGTGGACTATGGCTACACCTTC
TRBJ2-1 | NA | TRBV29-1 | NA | CSVETLRGNEQFF | TGCAGCGTTGAGACCCTCAGAGGGAATGAGCAGTTCTTC
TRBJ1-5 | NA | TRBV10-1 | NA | CASSESWEQPQHF | TGCGCCAGCAGTGAGTCTTGGGAGCAGCCCCAGCATTTT
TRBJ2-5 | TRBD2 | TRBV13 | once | CASSLAGEGLETQYF | TGTGCCAGCAGCTTAGCTGGGGAGGGATTGGAGACCCAGTACTTC